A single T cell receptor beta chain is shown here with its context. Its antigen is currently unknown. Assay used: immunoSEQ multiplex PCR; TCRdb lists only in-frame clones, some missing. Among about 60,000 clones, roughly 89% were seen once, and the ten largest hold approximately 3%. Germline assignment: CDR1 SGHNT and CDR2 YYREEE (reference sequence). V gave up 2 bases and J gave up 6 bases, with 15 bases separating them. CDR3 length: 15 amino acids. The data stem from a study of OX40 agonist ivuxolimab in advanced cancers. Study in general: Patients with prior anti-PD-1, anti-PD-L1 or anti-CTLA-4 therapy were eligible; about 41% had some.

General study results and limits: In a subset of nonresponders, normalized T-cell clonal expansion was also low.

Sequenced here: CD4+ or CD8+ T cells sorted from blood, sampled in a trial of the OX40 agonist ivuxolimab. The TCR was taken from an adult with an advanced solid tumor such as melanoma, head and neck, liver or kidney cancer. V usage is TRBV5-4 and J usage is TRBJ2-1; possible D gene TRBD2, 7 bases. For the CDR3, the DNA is TGTGCCAGCAGCTTTGGGGGCGGGAGTAGCAATGAGCAGTTCTTC. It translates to CASSFGGGSSNEQFF.